This T cell receptor (beta chain) appears in the sequencing data of a study of CXCR3-negative and CXCR3-positive naive CD8 T cells. CDR3 length equals 18 residues. The germline V gene has CDR1 LGHNA and CDR2 YNFKEQ. UMI labels and 5' RACE were used to prepare the TRB cDNA libraries. TCRdb re-called the 5' RACE reads and catalogs CDR3 proteins one per entry, DNA excluded. The sample's table shows roughly 100,000 distinct CDR3 sequences. Sequenced: naive CXCR3- CD8+ T cells from blood. The subset was: CD45RO-CCR7+CD27+CD95- naive CD8+ T cells lacking CXCR3 (TNR3-). This receptor was taken from a human donor in good health. Some clones in this sample may be carry-over from other donors' samples. The V and J genes are TRBV4-2 and TRBJ2-7; TCRdb proposes TRBD2, but this gene call is untestable without DNA. The CDR3 loop is CASSQDLGLYESNPRLYF.